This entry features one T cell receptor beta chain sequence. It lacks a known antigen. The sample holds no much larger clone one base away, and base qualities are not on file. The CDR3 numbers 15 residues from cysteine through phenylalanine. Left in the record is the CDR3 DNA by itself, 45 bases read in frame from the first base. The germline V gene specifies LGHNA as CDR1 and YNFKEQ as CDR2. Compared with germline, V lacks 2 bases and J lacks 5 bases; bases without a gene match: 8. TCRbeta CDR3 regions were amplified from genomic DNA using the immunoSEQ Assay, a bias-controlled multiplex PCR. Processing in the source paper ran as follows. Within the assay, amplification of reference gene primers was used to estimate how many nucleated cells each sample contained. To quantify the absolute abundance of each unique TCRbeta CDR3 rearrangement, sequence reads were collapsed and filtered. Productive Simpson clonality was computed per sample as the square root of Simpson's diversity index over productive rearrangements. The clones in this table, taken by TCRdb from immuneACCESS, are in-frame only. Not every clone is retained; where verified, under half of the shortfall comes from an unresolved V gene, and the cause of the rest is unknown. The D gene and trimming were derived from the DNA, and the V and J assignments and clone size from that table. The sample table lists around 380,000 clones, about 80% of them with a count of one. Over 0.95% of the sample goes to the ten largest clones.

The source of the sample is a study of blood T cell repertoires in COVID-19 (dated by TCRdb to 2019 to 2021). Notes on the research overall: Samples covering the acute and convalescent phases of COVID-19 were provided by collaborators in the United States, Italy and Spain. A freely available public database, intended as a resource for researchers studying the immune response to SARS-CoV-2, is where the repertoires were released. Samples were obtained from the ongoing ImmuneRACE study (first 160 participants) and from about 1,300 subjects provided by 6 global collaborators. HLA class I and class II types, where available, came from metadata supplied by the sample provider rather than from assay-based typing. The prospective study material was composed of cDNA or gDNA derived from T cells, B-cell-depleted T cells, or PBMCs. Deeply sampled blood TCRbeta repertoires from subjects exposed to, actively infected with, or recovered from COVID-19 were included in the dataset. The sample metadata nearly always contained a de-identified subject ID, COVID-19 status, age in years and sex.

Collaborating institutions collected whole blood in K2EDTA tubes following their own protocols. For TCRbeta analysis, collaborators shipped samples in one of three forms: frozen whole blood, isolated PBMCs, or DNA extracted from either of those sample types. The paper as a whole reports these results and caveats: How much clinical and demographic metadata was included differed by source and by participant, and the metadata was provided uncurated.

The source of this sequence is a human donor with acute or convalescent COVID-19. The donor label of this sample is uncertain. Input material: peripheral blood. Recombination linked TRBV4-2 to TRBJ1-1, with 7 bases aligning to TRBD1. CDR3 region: CASSQRTGALTEAFF. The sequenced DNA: TGTGCCAGCAGCCAACGAACAGGGGCTTTAACTGAAGCTTTCTTT.